The 22 T cell receptor beta chains given below trace back to one sample, sequenced in a study of blood T cells in healthy people across ages. Primers used in a second PCR of roughly 7 to 12 cycles were a sample-barcoded 5' primer and a J-beta primer mix. TCRdb reprocessed the 5' RACE reads with MiXCR, giving one entry per CDR3 protein. The table records approximately 350,000 distinct CDR3 sequences, about 52% of them present only once. Input material: blood. The receptors originated from a man between 60 and 70 years old in good health.

CDR3 in amino acids: CASMPGTSGRRETQYF. In nucleotides, the CDR3 is TGTGCCAGCATGCCCGGGACTAGCGGGAGGAGGGAGACCCAGTACTTC. The chain carries TRBV28 and TRBJ2-5; 15 nucleotides agree with TRBD2. Germline CDR1 reads MDHEN; CDR2 reads SYDVKM. Trimming cost V 7 bases and J 5 bases; bases outside gene matches: 8. The CDR3 runs 16 residues.

CDR3 bases: TGCAGTGCCGTTTACAATGAGCAGTACTTC. This sequence encodes CSAVYNEQYF. This chain links TRBV20-1 with TRBJ2-1; D remains unclear. The DNA end lines up better with TRBJ2-7; the J call may be wrong. CDR1 and CDR2 (germline): DFQATT, SNEGSKA (reference sequence). This CDR3 has 10 amino acids.

This chain connects TRBV20-1 to TRBJ2-1; tentative D call: TRBD2 (6 bases). V was cut by 5 bases and J by 0 bases, with 14 bases left in between. The V gene's germline CDR1 is DFQATT and CDR2 SNEGSKA (reference sequence). The CDR3 consists of 15 residues. The CDR3 nucleotides read TGCAGTGCTGGAGGTGGAGCGGGCTCCTACAATGAGCAGTTCTTC. Amino acids: CSAGGGAGSYNEQFF.

The table lists this clonotype with a few counts. The CDR3 here is CASSSPQGEQYF. The DNA of the CDR3 is TGTGCCAGCAGTTCACCCCAGGGGGAGCAGTACTTC. This rearrangement joins TRBV6-6 to TRBJ2-5, with 7 bases identical to TRBD1. CDR3 length equals 12 residues. V was clipped by 4 bases and J by 11 bases; unmatched bases: 7. The germline gives CDR1 MNHNY, CDR2 SVGAGI (reference sequence).

The J gene is TRBJ2-1, the V gene TRBV27; D is perhaps TRBD2 (6 bases). The germline V gene has CDR1 MNHEY and CDR2 SMNVEV (reference sequence). Trimming stripped 5 bases from V and 7 bases from J, with 18 bases between. There are 15 residues in the CDR3. CDR3 in DNA: TGTGCCAGCAGTCGGGACTTCCCCTCGGGGAATGAGCAGTTCTTC. This translates into CASSRDFPSGNEQFF.

The rearrangement links TRBV4-3 to TRBJ2-5; D is uncertain. The J call may not be correct, given that the DNA end is closer to TRBJ2-7. The germline V gene has CDR1 LGHNA and CDR2 YSLEER. The CDR3 is 15 residues long. The CDR3 DNA follows: TGCGCCAGCAGCCAAGCAGGCGACCAAGCCTACGAGCAGTACTTC. The encoded protein is CASSQAGDQAYEQYF.

This clonotype was seen many times. V and J are TRBV24-1 and TRBJ2-5, with 12 bases that match TRBD2. The ends lost 4 bases at V and 1 base at J; junction bases unmatched: 6. This CDR3 is built from 17 residues. Germline V gene lookup returns CDR1 KGHDR and CDR2 SFDVKD. CDR3 sequence: CATSERTSGRTQETQYF. CDR3 bases: TGTGCCACCAGTGAGCGCACTAGCGGGAGGACCCAAGAGACCCAGTACTTC.

The J gene is TRBJ2-5, the V gene TRBV27, with D perhaps TRBD2 (6 bases). The CDR3 extends over 14 amino acids. Germline V gene data show CDR1 as MNHEY and CDR2 as SMNVEV (reference sequence). V was clipped by 6 bases and J by 5 bases, with 16 bases between them. The DNA for the CDR3 is TGTGCCAGCAGCCGGAGCGGGCCGGGGGAGACCCAGTACTTC. Translation gives CASSRSGPGETQYF.

V gene TRBV14 combines with J gene TRBJ2-3; D might be TRBD2 (7 bases). Germline lookup yields CDR1 SGHDN and CDR2 FVKESK. V was trimmed by 6 bases and J by 7 bases, leaving 20 bases between them. This CDR3 is built from 15 residues. CDR3 in DNA: TGTGCCAGCAGAGCCAAGAGGGGGGGCGAAAATACGCAGTATTTT. The encoded protein is CASRAKRGGENTQYF. The complete variable domain, with remaining parts taken from reference TRBV14 and TRBJ2-3, reads EAGVTQFPSHSVIEKGQTVTLRCDPISGHDNLYWYRRVMGKEIKFLLHFVKESKQDESGMPNNRFLAERTGGTYSTLKVQPAELEDSGVYFCASRAKRGGENTQYFGPGTRLTVL.

This clonotype has a handful of counts. The V gene is TRBV28, the J gene TRBJ1-5, with D perhaps TRBD1 (5 bases). Germline assignment: CDR1 MDHEN and CDR2 SYDVKM. The CDR3 extends over 15 amino acids. V was cut by 5 bases and J by 1 base, with 12 bases left in between. CDR3 protein: CASSARSGSNQPQHF. Here the CDR3 DNA reads TGTGCCAGCAGTGCCCGGTCAGGGAGCAATCAGCCCCAGCATTTT.

CDR3 DNA sequence: TGCGCCAGCAGCACCGACCAGAAAGCGCAGTATTTT. It specifies CASSTDQKAQYF. The chain is built from TRBV5-1 and TRBJ2-3; no clear D gene. Trimming left V 4 bases short and J 10 bases short, with 13 bases between. The CDR3 length is 12 residues. Germline V lookup: CDR1 SGHRS, CDR2 YFSETQ.

V is TRBV14 and J is TRBJ2-1; D may match TRBD1 or TRBD2 (7 bases each). The germline V and J ends were trimmed by 1 base and 4 bases, with 11 bases remaining between them. The CDR3 contains 15 residues. Germline values: CDR1 SGHDN, CDR2 FVKESK. The CDR3 DNA is TGTGCCAGCAGCCAAGGCAGGGGGGGTTACAATGAGCAGTTCTTC. Its translation is CASSQGRGGYNEQFF.

The chain couples TRBV7-9 to TRBJ2-7; possibly TRBD1 for D (5 bases). The CDR3 runs to 13 residues. In germline, CDR1 is SEHNR, CDR2 FQNEAQ (reference sequence). Trimming took off 1 base at V and 6 bases at J, with 10 bases between the two ends. CDR3 sequence: CASSLGQICEQYF. CDR3 DNA: TGTGCCAGCAGCTTAGGACAGATCTGCGAGCAGTACTTC.

CDR3: CAGTWSGSDIQYF. The CDR3 DNA reads TGTGCCGGCACCTGGAGCGGGTCGGACATTCAGTACTTC. The chain joins TRBV7-2 to TRBJ2-4, with a possible D match to TRBD2 (6 bases). This CDR3 comprises 13 residues. Germline CDR1 and CDR2: SGHTA and FQGNSA. The V end was cut by 11 bases, the J end by 8 bases, with 19 bases between. The full variable domain, rest sourced from reference TRBV7-2 and TRBJ2-4, is GAGVSQSPSNKVTEKGKDVELRCDPISGHTALYWYRQSLGQGLEFLIYFQGNSAPDKSGLPSDRFSAERTGGSVSTLTIQRTQQEDSAVYLCAGTWSGSDIQYFGAGTRLSVL.

This clonotype appeared many times. This chain connects TRBV27 to TRBJ2-4, with 14 nucleotides matching TRBD2. This CDR3 is built from 19 residues. V shed 5 bases, J shed 9 bases, and the junction held 18 bases outside the gene matches. Per germline, CDR1 MNHEY and CDR2 SMNVEV (reference sequence). As DNA, the CDR3 is TGTGCCAGCAGTGCGACCCCGAGGTCGACTAGCGGGGGGGAAGGCATTCAGTACTTC. Its protein is CASSATPRSTSGGEGIQYF.

The chain is built from TRBV9 and TRBJ2-3; D call uncertain. The CDR3 loop spans 15 amino acids. Trimming removed 0 bases at V and 0 bases at J, with 8 bases between. Germline CDR1 reads SGDLS; CDR2 reads YYNGEE. As DNA, the CDR3 is TGTGCCAGCAGCGTAGCAAGCCGTAGCACAGATACGCAGTATTTT. Translating gives CASSVASRSTDTQYF.

This clonotype appeared a few times. The V gene is TRBV29-1, the J gene TRBJ2-7; 7 bases line up with TRBD1. The CDR3 has 12 amino acids. From germline, CDR1 is SQVTM and CDR2 ANQGSEA. V shed 6 bases and J 3 bases; nucleotides not matched to a gene: 5. The CDR3 DNA follows: TGCAGCGTGAGGGGGCGCGACTACGAGCAGTACTTC. Its protein is CSVRGRDYEQYF.

The DNA for the CDR3 is TGCAGCGCAGGACAGGCGCCCCAAAAGAACTATGGCTACACCTTC. Translated: CSAGQAPQKNYGYTF. The rearrangement links TRBV29-1 to TRBJ1-2, with 7 bases lining up with TRBD1. The germline V gene has CDR1 SQVTM and CDR2 ANQGSEA. This CDR3 has 15 amino acids. Trimming took 7 bases from V and 2 from J; bases not matched to a gene: 13.

The J gene is TRBJ2-1, the V gene TRBV7-2; possible D gene TRBD1, 7 bases. Germline lookup yields CDR1 SGHTA and CDR2 FQGNSA. V lost 5 bases, J lost 7 bases, and 21 bases lay in between. The CDR3 has 16 amino acids. The CDR3 DNA reads TGTGCCAGCAGCCCTGGCGGGACAGCTAGAGGGAATGAGCAGTTCTTC. Translation gives CASSPGGTARGNEQFF.

CDR3 nucleotides: TGTGCCCACCAGGGCGACAGGGATACCTATGGCTACACCTTC. Amino acid sequence: CAHQGDRDTYGYTF. This chain joins TRBV6-6 and TRBJ1-2, with 7 bases fitting TRBD1. After removal of 11 bases from V and 4 bases from J, the junction contained 13 bases not matched to a gene. CDR1 and CDR2 (germline): MNHNY, SVGAGI (reference sequence). This CDR3 has 14 amino acids.

The rearrangement links TRBV15 to TRBJ2-7; possibly TRBD1 or TRBD2 for D (5 bases each). The CDR3 extends over 14 amino acids. Germline CDR1 LNHNV, CDR2 YYDKDF (reference sequence). The germline V and J ends were trimmed by 1 base and 4 bases, with 11 bases remaining between them. The CDR3 region has the DNA TGTGCCACCAGCAGAGCCGGGACCACTTACGAGCAGTACTTC. As protein: CATSRAGTTYEQYF.

This chain uses TRBV12-3 or TRBV12-4 with TRBJ2-6; D is ambiguous. Trimming took 6 bases from V and 0 from J, leaving 9 bases between them. This CDR3 region has 15 residues. This chain's CDR3 is CASSIYSSGANVLTF. CDR3 DNA sequence: TGTGCCAGCAGCATTTACAGCTCTGGGGCCAACGTCCTGACTTTC.